Below are 30 T cell receptor beta chains sequenced from a single sample in a study of cytomegalovirus exposure and HLA in healthy donors. PCR was performed using 60 Vbeta and 13 Jbeta primers. Produced via immunoSEQ multiplex PCR; TCRdb's table is partial and in-frame only. The sample shows around 280,000 clones, roughly 90% of them seen only once. Sequencing input: PBMCs. The receptors here all came from a woman under 30 in good health and CMV-seronegative.

For this clone: Compared with germline, one end of the junction differs, possibly owing to a read error. V is TRBV7-9 and J is TRBJ1-1; D possibly corresponds to TRBD1 (6 bases). The germline V gene has CDR1 SEHNR and CDR2 FQNEAQ (reference sequence). The CDR3 length is 13 residues. CDR3 protein: CSSRLLTGTEAFF. The CDR3 coding sequence is TGTTCCAGCAGATTATTAACAGGGACTGAAGCTTTCTTT.

The genes are TRBV5-1 and TRBJ2-7, with D maybe TRBD2 (5 bases). V was shortened by 2 bases and J by 7 bases, with 13 bases between the two germline ends. Germline CDR1 is SGHRS and CDR2 is YFSETQ. The length of the CDR3 is 13 residues. CDR3 nucleotides: TGCGCCAGCAGCTTCTTGGGCCCGGGGGAGCAGTACTTC. Its protein is CASSFLGPGEQYF. The whole variable domain, remainder taken from reference TRBV5-1 and TRBJ2-7, is KAGVTQTPRYLIKTRGQQVTLSCSPISGHRSVSWYQQTPGQGLQFLFEYFSETQRNKGNFPGRFSGRQFSNSRSEMNVSTLELGDSALYLCASSFLGPGEQYFGPGTRLTVT.

CDR3 sequence (DNA): TGTGCCAGCAGCAACGGACTAGCGGGGATACCGGAAGGGGCCAACGTCCTGACTTTC. Protein: CASSNGLAGIPEGANVLTF. V is TRBV21-1 and J is TRBJ2-6; TRBD2, the table's D call, lacks a check against the DNA. TRBV21-1 is a documented pseudogene. The CDR3 runs to 19 residues.

The chain is built from TRBV5-1 and TRBJ2-7; possible D gene TRBD2, 6 bases. The length of the CDR3 is 14 residues. Deletions cut 0 bases from V and 2 bases from J, with 9 bases between. Germline V lookup: CDR1 SGHRS, CDR2 YFSETQ. The CDR3 loop reads CASSLASGAYEQYF. The DNA for the CDR3 is TGCGCCAGCAGCTTGGCCTCGGGGGCCTACGAGCAGTACTTC.

V usage is TRBV5-1 and J usage is TRBJ2-7; no clear D. This CDR3 region has 14 residues. From germline, CDR1 is SGHRS and CDR2 YFSETQ. The ends were cut back, 3 bases at V and 6 bases at J, with 16 bases in the middle. CDR3 amino acids: CASSWITEASEQYF. Written as DNA, the CDR3 is TGCGCCAGCAGCTGGATCACCGAGGCCAGCGAGCAGTACTTC. Based on the CDR3 plus reference TRBV5-1 and TRBJ2-7, the full variable domain is KAGVTQTPRYLIKTRGQQVTLSCSPISGHRSVSWYQQTPGQGLQFLFEYFSETQRNKGNFPGRFSGRQFSNSRSEMNVSTLELGDSALYLCASSWITEASEQYFGPGTRLTVT.

The chain couples TRBV15 to TRBJ2-1; TRBD2 matches 8 bases. V trimming: 0 bases; J trimming: 12 bases; junction bases outside the gene matches: 7. Germline lookup yields CDR1 LNHNV and CDR2 YYDKDF (reference sequence). The CDR3 is 14 amino acids. The CDR3 region is CATSRDRAGLVQFF. As DNA, the CDR3 is TGTGCCACCAGCAGAGATCGTGCGGGACTAGTGCAGTTCTTC.

The chain employs TRBV6-6 and TRBJ2-7, with TRBD2 matching over 10 bases. Germline-derived CDR1 and CDR2 are MNHNY and SVGAGI (reference sequence). V shed 4 bases, J shed 0 bases, and the junction held 3 bases outside the gene matches. The CDR3 spans 15 residues. The CDR3 DNA reads TGTGCCAGCAGTTCCACTAGCGGGAACTCCTACGAGCAGTACTTC. It encodes CASSSTSGNSYEQYF.

J is TRBJ2-1 and V is TRBV29-1; weak D call: TRBD2 (7 bases). Between the trimmed V and J ends, which lost 5 bases and 6 bases, there was a span of 14 bases. The length of the CDR3 is 13 residues. Per the germline V gene, CDR1 is SQVTM and CDR2 is ANQGSEA. CDR3 DNA: TGCAGCGTTTACGGGGGGCGGGGCAATGAGCAGTTCTTC. Translation: CSVYGGRGNEQFF.

In the case of this clone: This same CDR3 is encoded by further DNA sequences in the sample. V and J are TRBV2 and TRBJ1-5, with 7 bases identical to TRBD1. This CDR3 is 14 amino acids long. From germline, CDR1 is SNHLY and CDR2 FYNNEI. V shed 4 bases, J shed 3 bases, and the junction held 3 bases outside the gene matches. The CDR3 DNA reads as TGTGCCAGCAGTGGCGGGACAGTCAATCAGCCCCAGCATTTT. Translation: CASSGGTVNQPQHF. Filled out from reference TRBV2 and TRBJ1-5, the complete variable domain reads EPEVTQTPSHQVTQMGQEVILRCVPISNHLYFYWYRQILGQKVEFLVSFYNNEISEKSEIFDDQFSVERPDGSNFTLKIRSTKLEDSAMYFCASSGGTVNQPQHFGDGTRLSIL.

This clone was found a few times. One end of the junction fails to match germline, which may point to a read error. The chain couples TRBV7-9 to TRBJ1-4; TRBD1 is a possible D gene (5 bases). Germline CDR1 reads SEHNR; CDR2 reads FQNEAQ (reference sequence). This CDR3 region has 13 residues. CDR3 amino acids: CSSVRGTNEKLFF. CDR3 DNA: TGTTCCAGCGTTAGGGGTACTAATGAAAAACTGTTTTTT.

The V gene is TRBV5-1, the J gene TRBJ1-6; weak D call: TRBD1 (6 bases). The V end lost 4 bases, the J end lost 3 bases, and 14 bases lay between the germline ends. This CDR3 is 16 amino acids long. Per germline, CDR1 SGHRS and CDR2 YFSETQ. The CDR3 bases are TGCGCCAGCAGCCTGGGACAACTGAACTATAATTCACCCCTCCACTTT. It is translated as CASSLGQLNYNSPLHF.

The chain has TRBV6-5 and TRBJ2-7; 9 nucleotides line up with TRBD1. The CDR3 has 15 residues. Looked up from germline, CDR1 is MNHEY and CDR2 is SVGAGI. With V trimmed by 5 bases and J by 6 bases, 11 bases remained unmatched. CDR3 nucleotide sequence: TGTGCCAGCAGTAGAGGGACAGGGCTTGTCAGCGAGCAGTACTTC. Its translation: CASSRGTGLVSEQYF.

The table lists this clone with a count of one. The chain combines TRBV1 with TRBJ2-7; no check of the table's D call, TRBD1, against the DNA was made. TRBV1 is listed as a pseudogene. The CDR3 covers 16 residues. The CDR3 nucleotides are TGCACCAGCAGCCAAGATCGGGGGACAGGGGGGTACGAGCAGTACTTC. It encodes CTSSQDRGTGGYEQYF.

V and J are TRBV7-9 and TRBJ2-1; 10 nucleotides match TRBD2. J gave up 7 bases and V 4 bases, and 10 bases lay outside the gene matches. Germline V gene data show CDR1 as SEHNR and CDR2 as FQNEAQ (reference sequence). The CDR3 is 16 amino acids. The CDR3 loop reads CASSSGAGGMENEQFF. The CDR3 DNA sequence: TGTGCCAGCAGCTCAGGAGCGGGGGGGATGGAAAATGAGCAGTTCTTC.

This clone showed up just once. The chain couples TRBV27 to TRBJ1-1, with a tentative D call TRBD1 (6 bases). Germline CDR1 is MNHEY and CDR2 is SMNVEV (reference sequence). V lost 4 bases and J 8 bases, leaving 11 bases between the germline ends. The CDR3 totals 12 residues. CDR3 loop: CASSSWGGEAFF. In DNA, the CDR3 is TGTGCCAGCAGTTCGTGGGGGGGCGAAGCTTTCTTT.

The chain joins TRBV5-1 to TRBJ1-4, with 8 bases identical to TRBD1. Trimming took 4 bases from V and 2 from J; bases not matched to a gene: 10. The CDR3 has 17 amino acids. CDR1 SGHRS and CDR2 YFSETQ come from the germline V gene. The CDR3 is CASSLIPTGVTNEKLFF. The CDR3 DNA follows: TGCGCCAGCAGCCTCATTCCGACAGGGGTTACTAATGAAAAACTGTTTTTT.

The rearrangement links TRBV10-2 to TRBJ2-7; D ambiguous. Germline assignment: CDR1 WSHSY and CDR2 SAAADI. The CDR3 has 11 residues. V lost 2 bases, J lost 6 bases, and 5 bases lay in between. CDR3 bases: TGCGCCAGCAGTGAGACGAGCGAGCAGTACTTC. This translates into CASSETSEQYF.

For this clone: Its ends do not fully match the called genes, so a read error is possible. In DNA, the CDR3 is TGTTCCAGCAGCCCTCCAGGGGACGGCTATGGCTACACCTTC. Translated, it gives CSSSPPGDGYGYTF. This chain links TRBV7-9 with TRBJ1-2; weak D call: TRBD1 (6 bases). Germline V CDR1 and CDR2: SEHNR, FQNEAQ (reference sequence). The CDR3 sequence is 14 residues long.

V gene TRBV7-9 combines with J gene TRBJ2-5; D is perhaps TRBD1 (6 bases). Germline lookup yields CDR1 SEHNR and CDR2 FQNEAQ (reference sequence). V was shortened by 1 base and J by 2 bases, with 8 bases between the two germline ends. The CDR3 runs 14 residues. The CDR3 is CASSLEQGQETQYF. The CDR3 DNA follows: TGTGCCAGCAGCTTAGAACAGGGACAAGAGACCCAGTACTTC.

This clone was observed a few times. The genes are TRBV2 and TRBJ2-5; no definite D call. The CDR3 has 14 amino acids. Trimming cost V 3 bases and J 0 bases, with 8 bases left between them. The germline V gene encodes CDR1 SNHLY and CDR2 FYNNEI. CDR3 protein: CASSERVNQETQYF. In DNA form, the CDR3 reads TGTGCCAGCAGTGAGCGCGTGAACCAAGAGACCCAGTACTTC.

The rearrangement uses TRBV5-6 and TRBJ2-1; TRBD2 matches at 8 bases. V trimming: 1 base; J trimming: 6 bases; junction bases outside the gene matches: 3. CDR1 and CDR2 (germline): SGHDT, YYEEEE. There are 14 residues in the CDR3. In DNA form, the CDR3 reads TGTGCCAGCAGCTTGTCGGGGGGGCTCAATGAGCAGTTCTTC. Translation gives CASSLSGGLNEQFF.

DNA for the CDR3: TGTGCCAGTAGTGCGACAGTAAACACTGAAGCTTTCTTT. This translates into CASSATVNTEAFF. The rearrangement joins TRBV19 to TRBJ1-1, with a possible D match to TRBD1 (5 bases). This CDR3 comprises 13 residues. CDR1 LNHDA and CDR2 SQIVND come from the germline V gene (reference sequence). V dropped 5 bases and J dropped 2 bases, with 9 bases sitting between them.

J is TRBJ1-5 and V is TRBV19, with D perhaps TRBD1 (6 bases). Germline CDR1 LNHDA, CDR2 SQIVND (reference sequence). Between the trimmed V and J ends, which lost 3 bases and 0 bases, there was a span of 21 bases. The CDR3 is made up of 19 amino acids. The CDR3 is CASSMRIGGAKFSNQPQHF. The CDR3 DNA is TGTGCCAGTAGTATGCGGATTGGGGGGGCTAAATTTAGCAATCAGCCCCAGCATTTT. Combining the CDR3 with reference TRBV19 and TRBJ1-5 gives the whole variable domain DGGITQSPKYLFRKEGQNVTLSCEQNLNHDAMYWYRQDPGQGLRLIYYSQIVNDFQKGDIAEGYSVSREKKESFPLTVTSAQKNPTAFYLCASSMRIGGAKFSNQPQHFGDGTRLSIL.

This clone was recorded at least ten times. The chain joins TRBV5-4 to TRBJ2-7; 10 bases match TRBD1. Germline trimming cut 0 bases from V and 6 bases from J; bases unmatched to any gene: 3. The CDR3 sequence is 14 residues long. Germline loops: CDR1 SGHNT, CDR2 YYREEE (reference sequence). CDR3 in amino acids: CASSLGTGGGEQYF. The CDR3 coding sequence is TGTGCCAGCAGCTTGGGGACAGGGGGAGGCGAGCAGTACTTC.

V usage is TRBV15 and J usage is TRBJ2-5; D possibly corresponds to TRBD1 (5 bases). The CDR3 runs 16 residues. V was pared by 0 bases and J by 4 bases, with 15 bases between. Germline CDR1 reads LNHNV; CDR2 reads YYDKDF (reference sequence). CDR3 in DNA: TGTGCCACCAGCAGAGATCCAGGGATATTAGGAGAGACCCAGTACTTC. It codes for CATSRDPGILGETQYF.

The V gene is TRBV30, the J gene TRBJ1-3, with D unclear. V shed 3 bases and J shed 0 bases, with 15 bases lying between them. Germline assignment: CDR1 GTSNPN and CDR2 SVGIG (reference sequence). This CDR3 is 16 amino acids long. CDR3 nucleotide sequence: TGTGCCTGGAGACCCCATAGAGAGTTCTCTGGAAACACCATATATTTT. The encoded protein is CAWRPHREFSGNTIYF.

This clone came up a few times. V usage is TRBV6-6 and J usage is TRBJ2-5, with TRBD1 identical over 10 bases. The DNA matches TRBJ2-7 better at its end, which makes the J call doubtful. There are 15 residues in the CDR3. CDR1 is MNHNY and CDR2 is SVGAGI in the germline V gene (reference sequence). The CDR3 DNA reads TGTGCCAGCAGGGATCGGACAGGGGGCTCCTACGAGCAGTACTTC. This sequence encodes CASRDRTGGSYEQYF.

The chain joins TRBV18 to TRBJ1-3; D gene ambiguous. Germline V gene data show CDR1 as KGHSH and CDR2 as LQKENI. This CDR3 comprises 17 residues. Trimming left V 4 bases short and J 0 bases short, with 16 bases between. CDR3 region: CASSRAYGVYSGNTIYF. DNA for the CDR3: TGTGCCAGCTCACGAGCGTACGGGGTGTACTCTGGAAACACCATATATTTT.

The gene calls are TRBV5-6 and TRBJ2-5, with TRBD2 matching over 8 bases. Trimming took 4 bases from V and 4 from J; bases not matched to a gene: 9. Germline V gene sequence: CDR1 SGHDT, CDR2 YYEEEE. This CDR3 spans 15 amino acids. For the CDR3, the DNA is TGTGCCAGCAGCAAAAAAGGACTAGCACCAGAGACCCAGTACTTC. This sequence encodes CASSKKGLAPETQYF.

The chain is built from TRBV29-1 and TRBJ1-2; D gene unclear. This CDR3 contains 15 residues. Germline CDR1 reads SQVTM; CDR2 reads ANQGSEA. Trimming stripped 0 bases from V and 4 bases from J, with 15 bases between. DNA for the CDR3: TGCAGCGTTGAAGAATCGGGGTCTTTCATCTATGGCTACACCTTC. Translating it yields CSVEESGSFIYGYTF.